This TCR beta chain came from a study of T cell repertoires in cytomegalovirus infection. Whole-study context: Matching HLA type and CMV infection were both indicated by public TCR beta signatures.

This CDR3 comprises 16 residues. Germline V gene lookup returns CDR1 ENHRY and CDR2 SYGVKD. The V gene lost 6 bases and the J gene lost 9 bases, with 21 bases spanning the gap. Study-level results: Pooled public TCR beta family frequency picked out CMV carriers with the relevant HLA.

TCRdb passed the reads through MiXCR, listing each CDR3 protein once. Found here are approximately 910,000 distinct CDR3 sequences, approximately 31% of them singletons; the top ten hold around an eighth. This clonotype was detected only a few times. The target antigen is unknown. This rearrangement joins TRBV10-3 to TRBJ1-6; TRBD1 is a possible D gene (6 bases). The specimen was cultured CD8+ T cells from PBMCs, collected from culture after CMV antigen stimulation. The source of this sequence is a human donor in good health (CMV status not recorded). Some clones in this sample may be carry-over from other donors' samples. The DNA for the CDR3 is TGTGCCATCAGCCCGACAGTGAACCCCAGGGGTTCACCCCTCCACTTT. Protein product: CAISPTVNPRGSPLHF.